A selection of T cell receptor beta chains follows, all from one sample in a study of CD8+ T cells in alopecia areata. The repertoire was sequenced with immunoSEQ multiplex PCR; TCRdb's copy has only in-frame clones and lacks some. The sample shows a few hundred thousand clones, around 43% of them seen only once. Sequencing was performed on CD4+ T cells sorted from blood, taken around week 37, from a patient treated with tofacitinib. The origin of the receptors is a human donor with alopecia areata. Each CDR3 is given without its conserved first and last residue.

V gene,J gene,CDR3 protein
TRBV30,TRBJ1-1,AWSEQAEAF
TRBV29-1,TRBJ2-1,SVDRELIPEQF
TRBV28,TRBJ2-3,AAGGQGPDTQY
TRBV15,TRBJ1-2,ATSTRQGGYT
TRBV29-1,TRBJ2-1,SVRTGGRDNEQF
TRBV6-5,TRBJ2-3,ASSSGLALDTQY
TRBV2,TRBJ2-7,ASIREGLAGEQY
TRBV18,TRBJ2-1,ASSPQGLGNEQF
TRBV11-2,TRBJ2-5,ASSSRGRTQY
TRBV28,TRBJ1-2,ASSSATYGPLEGYT
TRBV5-4,TRBJ1-4,ASSLRQGANEKLF
TRBV27,TRBJ2-3,ASSPTRRQGDTQY
TRBV30,TRBJ1-1,AWIKRERTEAS
TRBV5-1,TRBJ2-1,ASSFKGLAGGASEQF
TRBV27,TRBJ2-5,ASSLGTEGQETQY
TRBV13,TRBJ2-3,ASRPRGSTDTQY
TRBV27,TRBJ1-1,AENLVGQGDTEAF
TRBV7-2,TRBJ2-7,ASSLDLMDSEQY
TRBV5-1,TRBJ2-5,ASSFSHGETQY
TRBV4-1,TRBJ2-3,ASSQLLPASGRPSTDTQY
TRBV7-2,TRBJ2-2,ASSLRQGSGELF
TRBV7-2,TRBJ2-3,ASSPMFLATSDTQY
TRBV5-1,TRBJ2-5,ASSLVASGPQETQY
TRBV11-2,TRBJ2-1,ASSLTRGAGQQF
TRBV2,TRBJ2-5,ASTTGGGIEVGTQY
TRBV18,TRBJ2-6,ASSPLRQASGANVLT
TRBV7-2,TRBJ1-2,ASSLQGGNYGYT
TRBV5-1,TRBJ2-3,ASSADGSVLYDTQY
TRBV4-2,TRBJ1-2,ASSPQDQGPYGYT
TRBV6-5,TRBJ2-2,ASSYLRDTGELF
TRBV7-2,TRBJ2-1,ASSPPTSGRNYNEQF
TRBV9,.,ASSATQLSGYEQY
TRBV19,TRBJ2-7,ATRPTKATYEQY
TRBV5-1,TRBJ2-7,ASSLTPSSYEQY
TRBV19,TRBJ1-2,ASIADRDPGYT
TRBV27,TRBJ1-5,ASSLEQGHQPQH
TRBV9,TRBJ1-1,ASSVAPGNTEAF
TRBV9,TRBJ2-1,ASSATGTGGLWEQF
TRBV28,TRBJ1-2,ASSLEGGYGYT
TRBV4-2,TRBJ2-5,ASSHLGTSGGETQY
TRBV19,TRBJ2-6,ASGSGANVLT
TRBV28,TRBJ1-5,ASSGVQSPGVSNQPQH
TRBV2,TRBJ2-7,ASTLGLAGVYEQY
TRBV19,TRBJ1-2,ASSSWMKGYT
TRBV7-9,TRBJ2-5,ASGLRDRETQY
TRBV25-1,TRBJ2-7,ASRGTSSHEQY
TRBV5-5,TRBJ2-1,ASSLRAGSHNEQF
TRBV27,TRBJ2-4,ASSSLAGVAKNIQY